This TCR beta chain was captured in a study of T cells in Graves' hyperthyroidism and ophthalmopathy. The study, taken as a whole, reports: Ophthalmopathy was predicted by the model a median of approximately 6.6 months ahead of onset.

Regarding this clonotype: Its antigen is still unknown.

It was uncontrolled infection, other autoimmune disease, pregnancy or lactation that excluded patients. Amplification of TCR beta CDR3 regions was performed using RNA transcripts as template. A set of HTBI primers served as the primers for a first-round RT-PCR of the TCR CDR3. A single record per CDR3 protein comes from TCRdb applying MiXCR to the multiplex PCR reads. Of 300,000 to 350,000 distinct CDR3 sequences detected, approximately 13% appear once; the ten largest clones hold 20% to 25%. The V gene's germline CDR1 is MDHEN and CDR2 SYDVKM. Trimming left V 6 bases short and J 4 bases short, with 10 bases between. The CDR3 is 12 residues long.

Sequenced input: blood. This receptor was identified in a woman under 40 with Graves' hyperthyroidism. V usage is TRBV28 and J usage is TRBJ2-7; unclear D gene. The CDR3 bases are TGTGCCAGCAGGGGTCTCCTTTACGAGCAGTACTTC. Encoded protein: CASRGLLYEQYF. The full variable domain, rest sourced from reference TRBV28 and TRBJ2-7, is DVKVTQSSRYLVKRTGEKVFLECVQDMDHENMFWYRQDPGLGLRLIYFSYDVKMKEKGDIPEGYSVSREKKERFSLILESASTNQTSMYLCASRGLLYEQYFGPGTRLTVT.